The next 31 T cell receptor beta chains were all read from a single sample in a study of cytomegalovirus exposure and HLA in healthy donors. The study ran its PCR with 60 Vbeta and 13 Jbeta primers. The assay was immunoSEQ multiplex PCR, and TCRdb's table has in-frame clones only and misses some. The sample records 120,000 to 150,000 clones, 75% to 85% being singletons. Sequencing used PBMCs. These receptors were obtained from a female donor in good health and CMV-seronegative.

This chain links TRBV10-3 with TRBJ2-2; TRBD1 might be the D (6 bases). The CDR3 extends over 15 amino acids. Germline values: CDR1 ENHRY, CDR2 SYGVKD. V dropped 3 bases and J dropped 1 base, with 9 bases sitting between them. DNA of the CDR3: TGTGCCATCAGTGATCAGGGGCTGAACACCGGGGAGCTGTTTTTT. Translation: CAISDQGLNTGELFF.

This clone showed up just once. The CDR3 loop reads CASNLPGQAVGGELFF. DNA of the CDR3: TGTGCCAGCAACCTTCCGGGACAGGCCGTTGGCGGGGAGCTGTTTTTT. The chain has TRBV5-8 and TRBJ2-2, with 8 bases aligning to TRBD1. The CDR3 is 16 amino acids. CDR1 and CDR2 from the germline V gene are SGHTS and YDEGEE. Trimming took 6 bases from V and 7 from J; bases not matched to a gene: 14. Looking up the rest from reference TRBV5-8 and TRBJ2-2 gives the full variable domain: EAGVTQSPTHLIKTRGQQATLRCSPISGHTSVYWYQQALGLGLQFLLWYDEGEERNRGNFPPRFSGRQFPNYSSELNVNALELEDSALYLCASNLPGQAVGGELFFGEGSRLTVL.

V usage is TRBV28 and J usage is TRBJ2-7; 7 nucleotides match TRBD1. Germline V lookup: CDR1 MDHEN, CDR2 SYDVKM. The CDR3 length is 15 residues. V trimming: 4 bases; J trimming: 9 bases; junction bases outside the gene matches: 15. The CDR3 DNA reads as TGTGCCAGCAGTTCGGACAGGTCGGCCTTCTCAGGGCAGTACTTC. Translated, it gives CASSSDRSAFSGQYF.

The V gene is TRBV5-5, the J gene TRBJ2-2; tentative D call: TRBD2 (5 bases). The CDR3 consists of 15 residues. Looked up from germline, CDR1 is SGHKS and CDR2 is YYEKEE (reference sequence). Trimming left V 3 bases short and J 7 bases short, with 16 bases between. The chain's CDR3 is CASSYPVRGSGELFF. The DNA of the CDR3 is TGTGCCAGCAGCTACCCGGTTAGAGGGAGCGGGGAGCTGTTTTTT.

This clone has just a few counts. The V and J genes are TRBV4-1 and TRBJ1-5; D is unresolved. From germline, CDR1 is MGHRA and CDR2 YSYEKL. The V and J ends lost 0 bases and 2 bases respectively, with 14 bases between them. The CDR3 covers 17 residues. The CDR3 sequence: CASSQDLTQVRNQPQHF. For the CDR3, the DNA is TGCGCCAGCAGCCAAGATCTCACCCAGGTTCGCAATCAGCCCCAGCATTTT.

The chain is built from TRBV4-1 and TRBJ2-7; 10 bases are shared with TRBD2. With V trimmed by 1 base and J by 3 bases, 6 bases remained unmatched. Germline V gene data show CDR1 as MGHRA and CDR2 as YSYEKL. The CDR3 has 16 residues. CDR3: CASSQGLGTSDYEQYF. The CDR3 nucleotides read TGCGCCAGCAGCCAAGGTTTAGGGACTAGCGACTACGAGCAGTACTTC.

This clone has more than one count but fewer than ten. The V gene is TRBV2, the J gene TRBJ1-2; 8 bases are shared with TRBD1. The V and J ends lost 8 bases and 5 bases, in that order; junction bases with no gene match: 4. Germline V gene lookup returns CDR1 SNHLY and CDR2 FYNNEI. There are 12 residues in the CDR3. The CDR3 DNA sequence: TGTGCCAGCGTGGACAGGGTATATGGCTACACCTTC. It encodes CASVDRVYGYTF.

This clone was seen more than once but under ten times. V is TRBV7-9 and J is TRBJ2-5, with D maybe TRBD1 (6 bases). V was cut by 5 bases and J by 4 bases, with 17 bases left in between. The CDR3 is 15 amino acids. Germline V gives CDR1 SEHNR, CDR2 FQNEAQ (reference sequence). The CDR3 DNA reads TGTGCCAGCAGCATCTCGACAGGCGGTAGAGAGACCCAGTACTTC. It specifies CASSISTGGRETQYF. Filled out from reference TRBV7-9 and TRBJ2-5, the complete variable domain reads DTGVSQNPRHKITKRGQNVTFRCDPISEHNRLYWYRQTLGQGPEFLTYFQNEAQLEKSRLLSDRFSAERPKGSFSTLEIQRTEQGDSAMYLCASSISTGGRETQYFGPGTRLLVL.

This chain uses TRBV25-1 with TRBJ2-2, with D unresolved. Trimming took off 2 bases at V and 2 bases at J, with 9 bases between the two ends. The length of the CDR3 is 15 residues. Germline loops: CDR1 MGHDK, CDR2 SYGVNS. CDR3 DNA: TGTGCCAGCAGTGAAAGCCGGTTTAACACCGGGGAGCTGTTTTTT. This sequence encodes CASSESRFNTGELFF.

The chain links TRBV7-9 to TRBJ2-7; TRBD2 matches at 7 bases. Looked up from germline, CDR1 is SEHNR and CDR2 is FQNEAQ (reference sequence). Germline trimming cut 3 bases from V and 6 bases from J; bases unmatched to any gene: 2. The CDR3 length is 12 residues. CDR3 DNA sequence: TGTGCCAGCAGCTTGCCGGGAGGCGAGCAGTACTTC. As protein: CASSLPGGEQYF.

This clone was recorded a few times. This chain joins TRBV6-4 and TRBJ1-5; a possible D gene is TRBD1 (5 bases). CDR1 and CDR2 (germline): MRHNA, SNTAGT. V was trimmed by 3 bases and J by 5 bases, leaving 8 bases between them. This CDR3 is built from 13 residues. The CDR3 nucleotides are TGTGCCAGCAGTGAGGGCAGGGATCAGCCCCAGCATTTT. This translates into CASSEGRDQPQHF.

Only a few counts were recorded for this clone. V usage is TRBV5-1 and J usage is TRBJ1-2; 10 bases line up with TRBD1. The CDR3 spans 16 residues. V shed 3 bases, J shed 5 bases, and the junction held 10 bases outside the gene matches. CDR1 and CDR2 (germline): SGHRS, YFSETQ. The CDR3, as DNA: TGCGCCAGCAGCTCGAGCGGGACAGGGGAGAGGTATGGCTACACCTTC. Translation gives CASSSSGTGERYGYTF.

The DNA for the CDR3 is TGCGCCAGCAGTGGCAGTGTAATATCTAGCTTGATAGAGACCCAGTACTTC. Translating gives CASSGSVISSLIETQYF. The chain recombines TRBV10-2 with TRBJ2-5; D possibly corresponds to TRBD2 (5 bases). In germline, CDR1 is WSHSY, CDR2 SAAADI. The CDR3 length is 17 residues. V lost 4 bases and J 4 bases, leaving 22 bases between the germline ends.

The rearrangement links TRBV9 to TRBJ2-1, with D possibly TRBD1 on 5 matching bases. The germline V and J ends were trimmed by 3 bases and 5 bases, with 12 bases remaining between them. The CDR3 length is 14 residues. From germline, CDR1 is SGDLS and CDR2 YYNGEE. CDR3 region: CASSAGLQNNEQFF. The CDR3 coding sequence is TGTGCCAGCAGCGCAGGGCTACAAAACAATGAGCAGTTCTTC.

The chain uses TRBV21-1 and TRBJ2-3; the table assigns TRBD1, which was not confirmed against the DNA. TRBV21-1 is described as a pseudogene. The CDR3 consists of 16 residues. This CDR3 is CASSKRRQLSTDTQYF. The CDR3 DNA reads as TGTGCCAGCAGCAAACGAAGACAGCTTAGCACAGATACGCAGTATTTT.

In its sample, this clone was seen once. V is TRBV29-1 and J is TRBJ2-5, with 7 nucleotides matching TRBD2. The germline CDR1 and CDR2 sequences are SQVTM and ANQGSEA. CDR3 length equals 13 residues. Trimming at V came to 8 bases and at J to 2 bases, leaving 8 bases not matched to a gene. CDR3 DNA: TGCAGCTTCGGGGGGAGCCCACAAGAGACCCAGTACTTC. Translating it yields CSFGGSPQETQYF.

This clone was observed once. Other DNA variants within this sample encode the same CDR3. This chain connects TRBV11-2 to TRBJ1-3; TRBD1 agrees at 7 bases. Germline CDR1 SGHAT, CDR2 FQNNGV. The CDR3 spans 14 residues. The ends lost 2 bases at V and 2 bases at J; junction bases unmatched: 0. CDR3 DNA: TGTGCCAGCAGCTTAACAGGGGCTGGAAACACCATATATTTT. Translating it yields CASSLTGAGNTIYF. Based on the CDR3 plus reference TRBV11-2 and TRBJ1-3, the full variable domain is EAGVAQSPRYKIIEKRQSVAFWCNPISGHATLYWYQQILGQGPKLLIQFQNNGVVDDSQLPKDRFSAERLKGVDSTLKIQPAKLEDSAVYLCASSLTGAGNTIYFGEGSWLTVV.

This sequence joins TRBV6-4 and TRBJ1-5; 8 bases line up with TRBD1. The germline V gene has CDR1 MRHNA and CDR2 SNTAGT. V gave up 2 bases and J gave up 5 bases; unmatched junction bases: 5. The CDR3 loop spans 15 amino acids. The chain's CDR3 is CASSDADRGYQPQHF. CDR3 bases: TGTGCCAGCAGTGACGCAGACAGGGGCTATCAGCCCCAGCATTTT.

This chain joins TRBV19 and TRBJ1-2; TRBD1 matches at 7 bases. Germline CDR1 is LNHDA and CDR2 is SQIVND (reference sequence). V dropped 7 bases and J dropped 5; count of bases not matched to a gene: 10. This CDR3 comprises 14 residues. The CDR3 region has the DNA TGTGCCAGTACGACTTGGGACAGACCTTATGGCTACACCTTC. Its translation: CASTTWDRPYGYTF. The whole variable domain, remainder taken from reference TRBV19 and TRBJ1-2, is DGGITQSPKYLFRKEGQNVTLSCEQNLNHDAMYWYRQDPGQGLRLIYYSQIVNDFQKGDIAEGYSVSREKKESFPLTVTSAQKNPTAFYLCASTTWDRPYGYTFGSGTRLTVV.

The table lists this clone with a few counts. The V gene is TRBV9, the J gene TRBJ1-1; unclear D gene. CDR1 is SGDLS, CDR2 YYNGEE, per germline. This CDR3 spans 13 amino acids. The germline V and J ends were trimmed by 5 bases and 1 base, with 9 bases remaining between them. CDR3 protein: CASRPRGNTEAFF. Here the CDR3 DNA reads TGTGCCAGCAGGCCACGGGGGAACACTGAAGCTTTCTTT. Combining the CDR3 with reference TRBV9 and TRBJ1-1 gives the whole variable domain DSGVTQTPKHLITATGQRVTLRCSPRSGDLSVYWYQQSLDQGLQFLIQYYNGEERAKGNILERFSAQQFPDLHSELNLSSLELGDSALYFCASRPRGNTEAFFGQGTRLTVV.

The genes are TRBV6-1 and TRBJ2-7, with D perhaps TRBD2 (5 bases). CDR3 length: 15 residues. Trimming took off 6 bases at V and 1 base at J, with 16 bases between the two ends. The germline gives CDR1 MNHNS, CDR2 SASEGT. The DNA for the CDR3 is TGTGCCAGCAGCCCAGTTGGCGGGTTGTCCTACGAGCAGTACTTC. Protein: CASSPVGGLSYEQYF.

V is TRBV4-2 and J is TRBJ1-3, with no clear D. The V end was cut by 0 bases, the J end by 0 bases, with 6 bases between. There are 15 residues in the CDR3. Germline loops: CDR1 LGHNA, CDR2 YNFKEQ. The CDR3 coding sequence is TGTGCCAGCAGCCAAGAACTATACTCTGGAAACACCATATATTTT. It codes for CASSQELYSGNTIYF.

The chain links TRBV7-8 to TRBJ2-1; D remains unclear. The CDR3 is 13 residues long. V lost 4 bases and J 3 bases, leaving 7 bases between the germline ends. Germline assignment: CDR1 SGHVS and CDR2 FQNEAQ. CDR3 sequence (DNA): TGTGCCAGCAGCTCCTCCCTCTACAATGAGCAGTTCTTC. Translating it yields CASSSSLYNEQFF.

The chain carries TRBV27 and TRBJ2-7; 10 bases map to TRBD1. V shed 5 bases and J 5 bases; nucleotides not matched to a gene: 12. Germline V gene lookup returns CDR1 MNHEY and CDR2 SMNVEV (reference sequence). This CDR3 has 16 amino acids. The CDR3 coding sequence is TGTGCCAGCAGTCATTTCGGGACAGGGGTAGGGGACGAGCAGTACTTC. Encoded protein: CASSHFGTGVGDEQYF.

The chain combines TRBV7-9 with TRBJ1-4; D remains ambiguous. Per germline, CDR1 SEHNR and CDR2 FQNEAQ (reference sequence). CDR3 length equals 14 residues. Trimming took off 5 bases at V and 8 bases at J, with 15 bases between the two ends. For the CDR3, the DNA is TGTGCCAGCAGCCTCTCCGCGATTCGGGAAAAACTGTTTTTT. Amino acids: CASSLSAIREKLFF.

The chain combines TRBV4-2 with TRBJ2-1, with 12 bases aligning to TRBD2. The CDR3 sequence is 16 residues long. V lost 2 bases, J lost 9 bases, and 8 bases stayed unmatched. The germline gives CDR1 LGHNA, CDR2 YNFKEQ. The CDR3 bases are TGTGCCAGCAGCCAAACTAGCGGGAGGATAGCAGTTGAGCAGTTCTTC. Translating it yields CASSQTSGRIAVEQFF.

The sample holds a few counts of this clone. This rearrangement joins TRBV27 to TRBJ1-4; D gene ambiguous. Trimming left V 4 bases short and J 3 bases short, with 9 bases between. This CDR3 has 14 residues. Germline CDR1 reads MNHEY; CDR2 reads SMNVEV (reference sequence). The CDR3 spells CASSSGVANEKLFF. The CDR3 DNA follows: TGTGCCAGCAGTTCGGGAGTTGCTAATGAAAAACTGTTTTTT.

The chain recombines TRBV2 with TRBJ2-4; 7 bases agree with TRBD1. Trimming at V came to 5 bases and at J to 3 bases, leaving 10 bases not matched to a gene. The CDR3 extends over 16 amino acids. The germline gives CDR1 SNHLY, CDR2 FYNNEI. This CDR3 is CASSNRGQSNKNIQYF. CDR3 in DNA: TGTGCCAGCAGTAACCGGGGACAGTCGAACAAAAACATTCAGTACTTC.

This clone was picked up a small number of times. The chain uses TRBV5-1 and TRBJ2-7, with a tentative D call TRBD2 (5 bases). This CDR3 contains 14 residues. With 3 bases removed from V and 7 bases from J, the gap between germline ends came to 17 bases. Germline CDR1 and CDR2: SGHRS and YFSETQ. This CDR3 reads CASSSHGGSLEQYF. CDR3 sequence (DNA): TGCGCCAGCAGCTCCCATGGAGGCTCATTGGAGCAGTACTTC.

This chain uses TRBV7-6 with TRBJ1-1, with 8 bases matching TRBD1. The CDR3 sequence is 13 residues long. J gave up 4 bases and V 6 bases, and 4 bases lay outside the gene matches. Germline CDR1 SGHVS, CDR2 FNYEAQ. The CDR3 loop reads CASSSQGGTEAFF. CDR3 nucleotide sequence: TGTGCCAGCAGTTCACAGGGGGGCACTGAAGCTTTCTTT. Variable domain in full (rest from reference TRBV7-6 and TRBJ1-1): GAGVSQSPRYKVTKRGQDVALRCDPISGHVSLYWYRQALGQGPEFLTYFNYEAQQDKSGLPNDRFSAERPEGSISTLTIQRTEQRDSAMYRCASSSQGGTEAFFGQGTRLTVV.

The V and J genes are TRBV29-1 and TRBJ1-1; TRBD1 matches at 7 bases. Germline trimming cut 6 bases from V and 8 bases from J; bases unmatched to any gene: 12. The V gene's germline CDR1 is SQVTM and CDR2 ANQGSEA. The CDR3 length is 13 residues. This CDR3 reads CSVAKGQSSEAFF. The CDR3 coding sequence is TGCAGCGTGGCGAAGGGACAGAGTTCCGAAGCTTTCTTT.